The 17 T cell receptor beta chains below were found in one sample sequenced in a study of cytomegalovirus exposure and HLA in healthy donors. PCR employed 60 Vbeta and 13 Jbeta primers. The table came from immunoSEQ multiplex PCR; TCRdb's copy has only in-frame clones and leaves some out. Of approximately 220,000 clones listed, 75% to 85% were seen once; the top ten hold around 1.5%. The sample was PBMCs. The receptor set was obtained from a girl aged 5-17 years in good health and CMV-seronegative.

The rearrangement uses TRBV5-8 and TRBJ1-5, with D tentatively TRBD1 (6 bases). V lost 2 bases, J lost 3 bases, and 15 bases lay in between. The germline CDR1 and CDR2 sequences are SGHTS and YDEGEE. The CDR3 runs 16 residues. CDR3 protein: CASSLNSGAVNQPQHF. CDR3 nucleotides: TGTGCCAGCAGCTTAAACTCAGGGGCCGTCAATCAGCCCCAGCATTTT. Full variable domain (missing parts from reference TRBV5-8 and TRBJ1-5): EAGVTQSPTHLIKTRGQQATLRCSPISGHTSVYWYQQALGLGLQFLLWYDEGEERNRGNFPPRFSGRQFPNYSSELNVNALELEDSALYLCASSLNSGAVNQPQHFGDGTRLSIL.

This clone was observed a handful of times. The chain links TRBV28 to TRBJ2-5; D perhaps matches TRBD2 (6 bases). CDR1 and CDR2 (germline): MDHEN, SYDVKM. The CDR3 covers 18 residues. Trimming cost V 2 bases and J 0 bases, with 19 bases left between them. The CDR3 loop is CASSLRLGVSGYQETQYF. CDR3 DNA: TGTGCCAGCAGTTTAAGACTCGGGGTTAGCGGTTACCAAGAGACCCAGTACTTC.

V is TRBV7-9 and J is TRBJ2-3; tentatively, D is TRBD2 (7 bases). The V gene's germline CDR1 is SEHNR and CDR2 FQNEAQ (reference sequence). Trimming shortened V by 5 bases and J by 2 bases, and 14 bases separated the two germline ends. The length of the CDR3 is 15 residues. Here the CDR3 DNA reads TGTGCCAGCAGCCCCGGGGGGCCCTCCACAGATACGCAGTATTTT. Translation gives CASSPGGPSTDTQYF.

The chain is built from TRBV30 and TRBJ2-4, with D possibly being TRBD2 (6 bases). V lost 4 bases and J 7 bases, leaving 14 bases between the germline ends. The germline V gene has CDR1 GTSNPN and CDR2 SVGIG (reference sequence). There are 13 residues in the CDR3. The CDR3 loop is CAWNGGVENIQYF. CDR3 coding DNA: TGTGCCTGGAACGGGGGAGTGGAGAACATTCAGTACTTC.

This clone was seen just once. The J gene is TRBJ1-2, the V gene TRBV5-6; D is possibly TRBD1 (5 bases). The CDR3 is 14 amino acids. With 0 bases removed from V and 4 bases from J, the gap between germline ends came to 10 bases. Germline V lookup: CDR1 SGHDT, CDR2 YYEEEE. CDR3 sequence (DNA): TGTGCCAGCAGCTTGGGCGACAGAACCTATGGCTACACCTTC. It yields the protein CASSLGDRTYGYTF.

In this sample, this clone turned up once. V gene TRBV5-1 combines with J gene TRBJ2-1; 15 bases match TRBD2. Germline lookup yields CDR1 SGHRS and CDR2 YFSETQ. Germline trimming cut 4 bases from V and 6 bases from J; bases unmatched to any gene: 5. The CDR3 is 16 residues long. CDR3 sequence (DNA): TGCGCCAGCAGCACGGGACTAGCGGGAGGTAGCAATGAGCAGTTCTTC. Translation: CASSTGLAGGSNEQFF.

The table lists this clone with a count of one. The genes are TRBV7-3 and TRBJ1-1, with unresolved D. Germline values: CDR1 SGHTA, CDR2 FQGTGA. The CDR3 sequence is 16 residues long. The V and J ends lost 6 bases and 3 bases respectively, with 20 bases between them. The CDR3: CASRRSVLSPDTEAFF. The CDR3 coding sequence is TGTGCCAGCAGGAGGAGCGTCCTAAGCCCGGACACTGAAGCTTTCTTT.

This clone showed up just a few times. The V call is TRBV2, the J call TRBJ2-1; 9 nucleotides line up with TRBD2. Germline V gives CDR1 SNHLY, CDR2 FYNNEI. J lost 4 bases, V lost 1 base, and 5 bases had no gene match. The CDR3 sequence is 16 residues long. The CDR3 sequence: CASSEVRLAVYNEQFF. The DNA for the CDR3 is TGTGCCAGCAGTGAAGTAAGACTAGCGGTTTACAATGAGCAGTTCTTC.

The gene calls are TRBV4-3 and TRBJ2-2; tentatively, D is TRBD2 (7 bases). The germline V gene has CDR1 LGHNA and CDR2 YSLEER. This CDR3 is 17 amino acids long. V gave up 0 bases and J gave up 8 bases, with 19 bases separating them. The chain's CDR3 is CASSQDGGAGAYGELFF. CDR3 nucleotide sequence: TGCGCCAGCAGCCAAGATGGGGGGGCCGGGGCCTATGGGGAGCTGTTTTTT.

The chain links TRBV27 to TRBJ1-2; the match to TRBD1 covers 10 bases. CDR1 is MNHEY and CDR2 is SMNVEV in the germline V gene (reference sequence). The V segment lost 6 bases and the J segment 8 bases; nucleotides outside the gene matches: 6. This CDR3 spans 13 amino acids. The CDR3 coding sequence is TGTGCCAGCAGCCCTGACAGGGGGCGGGGCTACACCTTC. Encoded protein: CASSPDRGRGYTF.

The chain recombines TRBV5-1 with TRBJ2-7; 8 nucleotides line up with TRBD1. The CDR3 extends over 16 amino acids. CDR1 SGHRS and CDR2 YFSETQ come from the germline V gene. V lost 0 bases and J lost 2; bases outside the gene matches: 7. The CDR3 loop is CASSLDLTGVAYEQYF. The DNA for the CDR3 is TGCGCCAGCAGCTTGGATTTGACAGGGGTCGCCTACGAGCAGTACTTC.

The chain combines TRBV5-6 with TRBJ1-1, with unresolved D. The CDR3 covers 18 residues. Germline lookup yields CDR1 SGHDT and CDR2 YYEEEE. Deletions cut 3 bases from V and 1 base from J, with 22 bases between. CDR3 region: CASSSRLRKSGTNTEAFF. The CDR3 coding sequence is TGTGCCAGCAGCTCACGGCTACGTAAATCGGGAACGAACACTGAAGCTTTCTTT.

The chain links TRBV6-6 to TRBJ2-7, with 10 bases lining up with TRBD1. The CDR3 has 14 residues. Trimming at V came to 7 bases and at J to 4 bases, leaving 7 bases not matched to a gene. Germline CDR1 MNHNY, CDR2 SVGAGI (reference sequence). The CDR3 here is CASTTTGGGYEQYF. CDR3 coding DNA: TGTGCCAGCACGACGACAGGGGGCGGGTACGAGCAGTACTTC.

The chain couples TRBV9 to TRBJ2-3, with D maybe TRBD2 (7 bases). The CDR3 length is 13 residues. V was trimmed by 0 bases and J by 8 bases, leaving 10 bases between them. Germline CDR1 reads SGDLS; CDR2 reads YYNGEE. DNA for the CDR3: TGTGCCAGCAGCGTAGAGGGGGGGAGTACGCAGTATTTT. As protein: CASSVEGGSTQYF.

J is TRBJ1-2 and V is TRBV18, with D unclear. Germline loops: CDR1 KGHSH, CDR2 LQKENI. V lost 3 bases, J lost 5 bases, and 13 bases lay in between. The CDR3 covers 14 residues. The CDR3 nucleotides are TGTGCCAGCTCACCTAACCCGGGGAGGTATGGCTACACCTTC. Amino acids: CASSPNPGRYGYTF.

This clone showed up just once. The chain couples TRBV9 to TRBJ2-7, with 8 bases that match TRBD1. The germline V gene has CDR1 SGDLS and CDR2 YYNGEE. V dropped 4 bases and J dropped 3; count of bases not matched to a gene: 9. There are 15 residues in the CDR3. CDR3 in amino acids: CASSPQTGVGYEQYF. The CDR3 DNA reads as TGTGCCAGCAGCCCACAGACAGGGGTCGGCTACGAGCAGTACTTC.

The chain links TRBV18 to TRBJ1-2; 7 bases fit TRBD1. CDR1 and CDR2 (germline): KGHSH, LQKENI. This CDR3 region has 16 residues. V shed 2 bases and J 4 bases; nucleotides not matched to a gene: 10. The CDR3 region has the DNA TGTGCCAGCTCACCATACCCGGGACAGAGCCCCTATGGCTACACCTTC. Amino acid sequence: CASSPYPGQSPYGYTF.